These 13 T cell receptor beta chains came from one sample sequenced in a study of blood T cell repertoires in COVID-19. Data came from immunoSEQ multiplex PCR; TCRdb stores just in-frame clones and leaves some out. The repertoire holds 250,000 to 300,000 clones, 88% seen once, with 5.5% to 8.5% in the top ten. Sequencing was carried out using peripheral blood. These TCRs come from a woman aged 30 to 39 who had recovered from COVID-19.

The chain combines TRBV28 with TRBJ1-1, with TRBD1 matching over 7 bases. CDR1 MDHEN and CDR2 SYDVKM come from the germline V gene. The CDR3 has 14 residues. V dropped 1 base and J dropped 5; count of bases not matched to a gene: 4. The DNA for the CDR3 is TGTGCCAGCAGTTTATCAGGGGGATATACTGAAGCTTTCTTT. Translating gives CASSLSGGYTEAFF.

CDR3 DNA: TGTGCCAGCAGGGTACTCAATGAGCAGTTCTTC. It translates to CASRVLNEQFF. The V gene is TRBV28, the J gene TRBJ2-1; D remains unclear. This CDR3 region has 11 residues. Per germline, CDR1 MDHEN and CDR2 SYDVKM. V lost 6 bases and J lost 6, with 6 bases in between.

This clone was seen just once. This chain connects TRBV5-1 to TRBJ2-7; D may be TRBD2 (7 bases). Germline CDR1 is SGHRS and CDR2 is YFSETQ. V was clipped by 0 bases and J by 2 bases, with 12 bases between them. The CDR3 sequence is 15 residues long. Written as DNA, the CDR3 is TGCGCCAGCAGCTTGGAGGGGGGGTCGACCTACGAGCAGTACTTC. This codes for CASSLEGGSTYEQYF.

This clone was detected only once. The chain links TRBV27 to TRBJ1-1; D remains unclear. The germline gives CDR1 MNHEY, CDR2 SMNVEV (reference sequence). Trimming left V 0 bases short and J 3 bases short, with 11 bases between. This CDR3 has 15 amino acids. In nucleotides, the CDR3 is TGTGCCAGCAGTTTATCGTCCCCAACTCACACTGAAGCTTTCTTT. This sequence encodes CASSLSSPTHTEAFF.

The J gene is TRBJ1-2, the V gene TRBV6-5, with 10 bases matching TRBD1. Germline CDR1 and CDR2: MNHEY and SVGAGI. Germline trimming cut 6 bases from V and 6 bases from J; bases unmatched to any gene: 4. CDR3 size: 13 residues. The CDR3 region has the DNA TGTGCCAGCAGATCGGACAGGGGGAATGGCTACACCTTC. Protein: CASRSDRGNGYTF.

As to this clone: Other DNA sequences in the same sample also yield this CDR3. DNA of the CDR3: TGTGCCAGCTCACCCCCAGGGGGTCAGAACACTGAAGCTTTCTTT. Its protein is CASSPPGGQNTEAFF. The gene calls are TRBV18 and TRBJ1-1, with 7 bases fitting TRBD1. The V segment lost 3 bases and the J segment 1 base; nucleotides outside the gene matches: 5. CDR3 length equals 15 residues. Germline lookup yields CDR1 KGHSH and CDR2 LQKENI.

This chain uses TRBV28 with TRBJ2-5, with 8 bases aligning to TRBD1. V trimming: 6 bases; J trimming: 5 bases; junction bases outside the gene matches: 11. CDR3 size: 15 residues. Germline CDR1 and CDR2: MDHEN and SYDVKM. Here the CDR3 reads CASSFSGGAGETQYF. The CDR3, as DNA: TGTGCCAGCAGCTTTTCAGGGGGCGCGGGGGAGACCCAGTACTTC.

The rearrangement links TRBV12-3 or TRBV12-4 to TRBJ2-1; D is unclear. The germline V and J ends were trimmed by 5 bases and 4 bases, with 6 bases remaining between them. This CDR3 is 12 amino acids long. CDR3 bases: TGTGCCAGCAGTCCCCAGTACAATGAGCAGTTCTTC. This codes for CASSPQYNEQFF.

This clone showed up just once. Other nucleotide sequences in the sample specify the same CDR3. The chain joins TRBV5-1 to TRBJ1-3; D not certain. V shed 4 bases and J shed 0 bases, with 8 bases lying between them. The CDR3 runs to 14 residues. The germline V gene has CDR1 SGHRS and CDR2 YFSETQ. The CDR3 protein is CASSLDSSGNTIYF. Written as DNA, the CDR3 is TGCGCCAGCAGCCTGGACTCCTCTGGAAACACCATATATTTT.

The chain joins TRBV7-2 to TRBJ2-1; D gene uncertain. This CDR3 has 15 amino acids. Trimming shortened V by 5 bases and J by 0 bases, and 11 bases separated the two germline ends. Germline V gives CDR1 SGHTA, CDR2 FQGNSA. The CDR3 here is CASSPRPSSYNEQFF. The CDR3 DNA follows: TGTGCCAGCAGCCCACGCCCGAGCTCCTACAATGAGCAGTTCTTC.

This clone appeared a few times. The chain carries TRBV10-3 and TRBJ2-5; no clear D. Trimming stripped 4 bases from V and 2 bases from J, with 8 bases between. There are 13 residues in the CDR3. Germline values: CDR1 ENHRY, CDR2 SYGVKD. The CDR3 coding sequence is TGTGCCATCAGTGCGCCGGGTCAAGAGACCCAGTACTTC. This codes for CAISAPGQETQYF.

The rearrangement links TRBV11-2 to TRBJ2-2, with 9 bases aligning to TRBD1. Germline loops: CDR1 SGHAT, CDR2 FQNNGV. Germline trimming cut 6 bases from V and 7 bases from J; bases unmatched to any gene: 9. This CDR3 has 15 amino acids. The CDR3 DNA reads as TGTGCCAGCAGAATAATGACAGGGGGTAGCGGGGAGCTGTTTTTT. It encodes CASRIMTGGSGELFF.

The chain joins TRBV5-1 to TRBJ1-2, with D perhaps matching TRBD1 (6 bases). Germline values: CDR1 SGHRS, CDR2 YFSETQ. V lost 4 bases, J lost 1 base, and 20 bases lay in between. The CDR3 sequence is 17 residues long. Here the CDR3 DNA reads TGCGCCAGCAGCCCCGGGGGGGCCTCAACGAATAACTATGGCTACACCTTC. The encoded protein is CASSPGGASTNNYGYTF.